The T cell receptor (beta chain) under discussion was sequenced for a study of T cell responses to AZD1222 COVID-19 vaccine. Assay: immunoSEQ multiplex PCR; the TCRdb copy retains only in-frame clones and omits some. In the table there are some 79,000 clones, about three quarters of which are singletons. CDR1 is SEHNR, CDR2 FQNEAQ, per germline (reference sequence). There are 17 residues in the CDR3. V dropped 7 bases and J dropped 5; count of bases not matched to a gene: 16. The chain employs TRBV7-9 and TRBJ2-5; TRBD1 matches 10 bases. This TCR was recovered from an adult who received the AZD1222 COVID-19 vaccine. This sample comprised peripheral blood, obtained 28 days after the second AZD1222 dose. The CDR3 region is CASNYQWGQGLSETQYF. DNA for the CDR3: TGTGCCAGCAACTACCAGTGGGGACAGGGGTTATCGGAGACCCAGTACTTC.